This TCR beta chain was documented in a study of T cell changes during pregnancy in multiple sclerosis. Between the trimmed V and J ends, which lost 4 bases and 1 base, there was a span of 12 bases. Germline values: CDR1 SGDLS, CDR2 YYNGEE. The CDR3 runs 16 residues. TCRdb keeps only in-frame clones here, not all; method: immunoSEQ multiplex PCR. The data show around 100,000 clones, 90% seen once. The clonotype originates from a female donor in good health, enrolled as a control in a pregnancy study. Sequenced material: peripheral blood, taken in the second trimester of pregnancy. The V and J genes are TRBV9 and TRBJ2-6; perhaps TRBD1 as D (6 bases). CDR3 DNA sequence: TGTGCCAGCAGCCCGCGAGGGGGTTCTGGGGCCAACGTCCTGACTTTC. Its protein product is CASSPRGGSGANVLTF.